Below, 24 T cell receptor beta chains from the same sample are listed, as sequenced in a study of blood T cell repertoires in COVID-19. Measured with immunoSEQ multiplex PCR; TCRdb has only the in-frame clones, and not every one. The table has some 20,000 clones, 82% seen once. Sample: peripheral blood. These receptors all come from a human donor in a cohort sampled during active COVID-19.

Concerning this clone: Other nucleotide sequences in the sample specify the same CDR3. This chain joins TRBV28 and TRBJ2-1; D unresolved. The V end lost 5 bases, the J end lost 0 bases, and 8 bases lay between the germline ends. This CDR3 region has 14 residues. Per germline, CDR1 MDHEN and CDR2 SYDVKM. The CDR3 reads CASSPPSSYNEQFF. CDR3 nucleotide sequence: TGTGCCAGCAGTCCACCTAGCTCCTACAATGAGCAGTTCTTC.

The V call is TRBV13, the J call TRBJ1-5; maybe TRBD1 (5 bases). CDR1 and CDR2 from the germline V gene are PRHDT and FYEKMQ (reference sequence). The CDR3 extends over 15 amino acids. V was cut by 4 bases and J by 2 bases, with 12 bases left in between. In nucleotides, the CDR3 is TGTGCCAGCAGCTCAGGGAGAGGGCGCAATCAGCCCCAGCATTTT. Translating gives CASSSGRGRNQPQHF.

The V gene is TRBV19, the J gene TRBJ1-5; no reliable D call. Germline V CDR1 and CDR2: LNHDA, SQIVND (reference sequence). V was shortened by 6 bases and J by 0 bases, with 15 bases between the two germline ends. CDR3 length: 16 amino acids. CDR3 DNA sequence: TGTGCCAGTAGGCACGATGCGCTGAGTAGCAATCAGCCCCAGCATTTT. Residues: CASRHDALSSNQPQHF.

This clone was counted a single time. The J gene is TRBJ1-5, the V gene TRBV4-1, with D unresolved. The germline CDR1 and CDR2 sequences are MGHRA and YSYEKL. The ends were cut back, 3 bases at V and 4 bases at J, with 7 bases in the middle. The CDR3 extends over 13 amino acids. The chain's CDR3 is CASSQGRNQPQHF. The CDR3 nucleotides are TGCGCCAGCAGCCAGGGCCGAAATCAGCCCCAGCATTTT.

This chain joins TRBV12-3 or TRBV12-4 and TRBJ2-2; tentatively, D is TRBD1 (5 bases). V was cut by 4 bases and J by 4 bases, with 7 bases left in between. The CDR3 has 13 residues. The CDR3, as DNA: TGTGCCAGCAGTTACAGGAGCACCGGGGAGCTGTTTTTT. It translates to CASSYRSTGELFF.

The chain uses TRBV24-1 and TRBJ2-2; no reliable D call. Germline lookup yields CDR1 KGHDR and CDR2 SFDVKD. V was shortened by 0 bases and J by 4 bases, with 8 bases between the two germline ends. The CDR3 runs 15 residues. The chain's CDR3 is CATSDLGQTTGELFF. The CDR3 bases are TGTGCCACCAGTGATTTGGGGCAGACCACCGGGGAGCTGTTTTTT.

The V call is TRBV7-9, the J call TRBJ1-1; D remains unclear. In germline, CDR1 is SEHNR, CDR2 FQNEAQ (reference sequence). Trimming took 1 base from V and 4 from J, leaving 10 bases between them. The CDR3 consists of 14 residues. The CDR3 DNA follows: TGTGCCAGCAGCTTAGGGCCGATGCCCACTGAAGCTTTCTTT. Encoded protein: CASSLGPMPTEAFF.

This chain links TRBV6-1 with TRBJ1-1, with unresolved D. Trimming took off 2 bases at V and 8 bases at J, with 12 bases between the two ends. CDR1 is MNHNS and CDR2 is SASEGT in the germline V gene. This CDR3 has 13 residues. CDR3 DNA sequence: TGTGCCAGCAGTGAATCGCCAGCAGGCGAAGCTTTCTTT. Translation gives CASSESPAGEAFF.

V and J are TRBV24-1 and TRBJ1-2; D is ambiguous. CDR1 KGHDR and CDR2 SFDVKD come from the germline V gene. CDR3 length equals 13 residues. The germline V and J ends were trimmed by 5 bases and 3 bases, with 9 bases remaining between them. The CDR3 region is CATSGDNYYGYTF. The CDR3 DNA reads as TGTGCCACCAGTGGTGACAATTACTATGGCTACACCTTC.

The gene calls are TRBV28 and TRBJ1-5; D might be TRBD1 (5 bases). Per germline, CDR1 MDHEN and CDR2 SYDVKM. V dropped 7 bases and J dropped 9 bases, with 22 bases sitting between them. CDR3 size: 15 residues. The chain's CDR3 is CASNHYRPRGWPQHF. The CDR3 coding sequence is TGTGCCAGCAACCATTACAGGCCTCGAGGATGGCCCCAGCATTTT.

The V gene is TRBV5-5, the J gene TRBJ2-7; TRBD1 matches at 9 bases. The germline CDR1 and CDR2 sequences are SGHKS and YYEKEE (reference sequence). The V segment lost 4 bases and the J segment 0 bases; nucleotides outside the gene matches: 8. CDR3 length: 16 residues. The CDR3 here is CASSRRTGDLSYEQYF. In DNA form, the CDR3 reads TGTGCCAGCAGCCGTCGGACAGGGGACCTCTCCTACGAGCAGTACTTC.

The chain is built from TRBV18 and TRBJ2-5; weak D call: TRBD2 (5 bases). CDR3 length: 13 amino acids. V was pared by 3 bases and J by 5 bases, with 10 bases between. Looked up from germline, CDR1 is KGHSH and CDR2 is LQKENI. The DNA of the CDR3 is TGTGCCAGCTCACCCGGACTTGAGGAGACCCAGTACTTC. The encoded protein is CASSPGLEETQYF.

This clone has only one observation. The V call is TRBV6-4, the J call TRBJ2-5; 7 bases map to TRBD1. The germline V gene encodes CDR1 MRHNA and CDR2 SNTAGT. V lost 0 bases to trimming and J lost 3 bases; unmatched junction nucleotides: 1. The CDR3 has 14 amino acids. The CDR3 nucleotides are TGTGCCAGCAGTGACTCAGGGGGCGAAGAGACCCAGTACTTC. This encodes CASSDSGGEETQYF.

This clone is termed medium-sized. This rearrangement joins TRBV28 to TRBJ2-7; 8 bases match TRBD1. Germline CDR1 and CDR2: MDHEN and SYDVKM. This CDR3 region has 15 residues. Trimming cost V 6 bases and J 2 bases; bases outside gene matches: 9. CDR3 nucleotide sequence: TGTGCCAGCAGACCTGCGGGACAGGAAACCTACGAGCAGTACTTC. It is translated as CASRPAGQETYEQYF.

The chain joins TRBV27 to TRBJ2-1; D perhaps matches TRBD2 (6 bases). Germline loops: CDR1 MNHEY, CDR2 SMNVEV (reference sequence). The V gene lost 4 bases and the J gene lost 9 bases, with 10 bases spanning the gap. The CDR3 length is 12 residues. This chain's CDR3 is CASSSERAEQFF. The CDR3 coding sequence is TGTGCCAGCAGTTCCGAGCGGGCTGAGCAGTTCTTC.

This clone has just a few counts. V is TRBV28 and J is TRBJ1-5; TRBD1 agrees at 9 bases. There are 15 residues in the CDR3. The germline V gene has CDR1 MDHEN and CDR2 SYDVKM. J lost 7 bases, V lost 2 bases, and 6 bases had no gene match. The CDR3 DNA follows: TGTGCCAGCAGTTTAGGGACAGGGTTCTGGCAGCCCCAGCATTTT. This encodes CASSLGTGFWQPQHF.

This clone has only one observation. V gene TRBV29-1 combines with J gene TRBJ1-2; TRBD1 agrees at 7 bases. The CDR3 runs 13 residues. In germline, CDR1 is SQVTM, CDR2 ANQGSEA. The J segment lost 0 bases and the V segment lost 8 bases, leaving 6 bases of the junction unmatched. The CDR3 bases are TGCAGCACACAACAGGGGACTAACTATGGCTACACCTTC. Amino acids: CSTQQGTNYGYTF.

The chain has TRBV2 and TRBJ2-7; 7 bases map to TRBD1. Germline V gene lookup returns CDR1 SNHLY and CDR2 FYNNEI. The trim removed 2 bases at V and 0 bases at J, leaving 19 bases unmatched. This CDR3 has 20 amino acids. CDR3 in amino acids: CASSESDGRGNYYFSYEQYF. CDR3 bases: TGTGCCAGCAGTGAATCGGATGGCAGGGGGAACTACTATTTCTCCTACGAGCAGTACTTC.

In this sample, this clone turned up once. CDR3 DNA: TGTGCCAGCAGTTGGGGACAGCTAAGACACAATGAGCAGTTCTTC. Translated: CASSWGQLRHNEQFF. J is TRBJ2-1 and V is TRBV6-2 or TRBV6-3; 7 bases agree with TRBD1. Germline V gene data show CDR1 as MNHEY and CDR2 as SVGEGT. The V and J ends lost 4 bases and 5 bases, in that order; junction bases with no gene match: 8. The CDR3 loop spans 15 amino acids.

This rearrangement joins TRBV28 to TRBJ2-2; 7 nucleotides match TRBD1. V shed 3 bases and J 1 base; nucleotides not matched to a gene: 2. CDR1 is MDHEN, CDR2 SYDVKM, per germline. The CDR3 spans 15 residues. CDR3 in amino acids: CASSLTGRNTGELFF. The CDR3 bases are TGTGCCAGCAGTTTGACAGGGCGGAACACCGGGGAGCTGTTTTTT.

V usage is TRBV7-9 and J usage is TRBJ1-2; 8 nucleotides align to TRBD1. Germline values: CDR1 SEHNR, CDR2 FQNEAQ (reference sequence). V lost 5 bases, J lost 5 bases, and 7 bases stayed unmatched. The CDR3 contains 14 residues. Here the CDR3 reads CASSTTGTGYGYTF. The CDR3 DNA reads TGTGCCAGCAGCACCACCGGGACAGGTTATGGCTACACCTTC.

The V and J genes are TRBV4-2 and TRBJ2-5; D is undetermined. The ends were cut back, 0 bases at V and 5 bases at J, with 4 bases in the middle. The V gene's germline CDR1 is LGHNA and CDR2 YNFKEQ. This CDR3 has 12 amino acids. The CDR3 coding sequence is TGTGCCAGCAGCCAAGAGCGTGAGACCCAGTACTTC. This codes for CASSQERETQYF.

This rearrangement joins TRBV6-4 to TRBJ2-3; 8 bases line up with TRBD1. Germline lookup yields CDR1 MRHNA and CDR2 SNTAGT. V shed 5 bases and J 4 bases; nucleotides not matched to a gene: 5. CDR3 size: 14 residues. The CDR3 DNA follows: TGTGCCAGCAGTTCAGGGGGCGAAGCAGATACGCAGTATTTT. Encoded protein: CASSSGGEADTQYF.

This chain links TRBV4-1 with TRBJ2-1, with 7 bases identical to TRBD2. The trim removed 0 bases at V and 8 bases at J, leaving 7 bases unmatched. The CDR3 runs 15 residues. Germline V gene data show CDR1 as MGHRA and CDR2 as YSYEKL. The CDR3 DNA reads as TGCGCCAGCAGCCAAGAGCTAGCGGATAGGGATGAGCAGTTCTTC. Translation: CASSQELADRDEQFF.